These 27 T cell receptor beta chains were sequenced from one sample in a study of T cell changes during pregnancy in multiple sclerosis. Assay: immunoSEQ multiplex PCR; the TCRdb copy retains only in-frame clones and omits some. The sample has 55,000 to 80,000 clones, approximately 87% seen once. This specimen consisted of peripheral blood, obtained after pregnancy. Receptors originate from a female donor in good health, enrolled as a control in a pregnancy study.

In this sample, this clone turned up once. The rearrangement joins TRBV7-6 to TRBJ1-2; 9 bases line up with TRBD1. The V segment lost 5 bases and the J segment 5 bases; nucleotides outside the gene matches: 12. The CDR3 runs to 16 residues. Germline CDR1 is SGHVS and CDR2 is FNYEAQ. The CDR3 DNA sequence: TGTGCCAGCAGCCCTAGACCGATAGACAGGGGGTATGGCTACACCTTC. Its protein product is CASSPRPIDRGYGYTF.

The V and J genes are TRBV5-4 and TRBJ2-5, with D tentatively TRBD2 (6 bases). The germline gives CDR1 SGHNT, CDR2 YYREEE (reference sequence). Trimming left V 0 bases short and J 2 bases short, with 11 bases between. The CDR3 has 15 amino acids. CDR3 residues: CASSLAAGSQETQYF. CDR3 DNA sequence: TGTGCCAGCAGCTTGGCCGCGGGGTCACAAGAGACCCAGTACTTC.

The CDR3 nucleotides are TGTGCCTGGCAGGGTTTCGGCTACACCTTC. The encoded protein is CAWQGFGYTF. The rearrangement links TRBV30 to TRBJ1-2, with D perhaps TRBD1 (5 bases). CDR1 and CDR2 (germline): GTSNPN, SVGIG (reference sequence). V lost 5 bases, J lost 8 bases, and 9 bases lay in between. This CDR3 is built from 10 residues.

Only one count was recorded for this clone. The rearrangement uses TRBV19 and TRBJ1-5; 7 bases agree with TRBD1. The J segment lost 4 bases and the V segment lost 8 bases, leaving 17 bases of the junction unmatched. CDR3 length: 17 residues. Germline V gene lookup returns CDR1 LNHDA and CDR2 SQIVND (reference sequence). As DNA, the CDR3 is TGTGCCAGTCAAGAGGAACCGTGGACAGGAAAGAATCAGCCCCAGCATTTT. Protein sequence: CASQEEPWTGKNQPQHF.

V is TRBV6-5 and J is TRBJ2-3; TRBD2 might be the D (5 bases). The V gene lost 0 bases and the J gene lost 1 base, with 8 bases spanning the gap. The CDR3 contains 15 residues. CDR1 MNHEY and CDR2 SVGAGI come from the germline V gene. CDR3 loop: CASSYSLARTDTQYF. CDR3 nucleotides: TGTGCCAGCAGTTACTCTCTAGCCCGCACAGATACGCAGTATTTT.

The V and J genes are TRBV5-1 and TRBJ2-7; tentatively, D is TRBD1 (8 bases). Between the trimmed V and J ends, which lost 3 bases and 3 bases, there was a span of 16 bases. The germline V gene has CDR1 SGHRS and CDR2 YFSETQ. The CDR3 is 15 amino acids. The CDR3 loop is CASSSGGGTGYEQYF. CDR3 nucleotide sequence: TGCGCCAGCAGCTCGGGGGGAGGGACAGGCTACGAGCAGTACTTC.

The genes are TRBV11-3 and TRBJ2-1; 8 bases align to TRBD1. Germline CDR1 is SGHNT and CDR2 is YENEEA. CDR3 length equals 16 residues. V lost 5 bases and J lost 2; bases outside the gene matches: 8. The DNA for the CDR3 is TGTGCCAGCAGCCACCAGACAGGGGTCCCCTACAATGAGCAGTTCTTC. This gives the protein CASSHQTGVPYNEQFF.

The chain uses TRBV6-5 and TRBJ1-2; D is perhaps TRBD1 (6 bases). This CDR3 is 14 amino acids long. Germline V gene sequence: CDR1 MNHEY, CDR2 SVGAGI. Trimming took off 6 bases at V and 7 bases at J, with 18 bases between the two ends. DNA of the CDR3: TGTGCCAGCAGCCGTACAGGGAGAATCGTTGGCTACACCTTC. It yields the protein CASSRTGRIVGYTF.

CDR3 in amino acids: CASSLAGDLTDTQYF. For the CDR3, the DNA is TGTGCCAGCAGCTTGGCAGGGGATTTAACAGATACGCAGTATTTT. The chain links TRBV9 to TRBJ2-3; a weak D match, TRBD1 (6 bases). Trimming shortened V by 4 bases and J by 3 bases, and 15 bases separated the two germline ends. CDR1 is SGDLS and CDR2 is YYNGEE in the germline V gene. The CDR3 runs to 15 residues.

V and J are TRBV9 and TRBJ2-2; 7 bases fit TRBD1. The CDR3 length is 17 residues. Germline V gene lookup returns CDR1 SGDLS and CDR2 YYNGEE. Trimming removed 0 bases from V and 3 bases from J; junction bases left unmatched: 8. CDR3 DNA sequence: TGTGCCAGCAGCGTAGTCCAAAACAGGGGCCACACCGGGGAGCTGTTTTTT. Residues: CASSVVQNRGHTGELFF.

The DNA for the CDR3 is TGTGCCAGCAGCACCCAACAGGGGGCCAGGACTGAAGCTTTCTTT. Translated: CASSTQQGARTEAFF. This chain links TRBV7-8 with TRBJ1-1; 9 positions match TRBD1. The germline V gene has CDR1 SGHVS and CDR2 FQNEAQ. The CDR3 has 15 residues. The V segment lost 5 bases and the J segment 5 bases; nucleotides outside the gene matches: 9.

About this clone itself: The junction departs from the called germline gene at one end, perhaps through a read error. The chain couples TRBV6-4 to TRBJ1-2; maybe TRBD1 (5 bases). The CDR3 is 13 amino acids. Germline V lookup: CDR1 MRHNA, CDR2 SNTAGT. The CDR3 loop reads CASSDGGIRSLNF. In DNA, the CDR3 is TGTGCCAGCAGTGACGGGGGGATCCGATCCCTTAACTTC.

This sequence joins TRBV5-5 and TRBJ2-7; 10 bases fit TRBD2. V lost 1 base, J lost 2 bases, and 3 bases stayed unmatched. Per the germline V gene, CDR1 is SGHKS and CDR2 is YYEKEE (reference sequence). The CDR3 is made up of 15 amino acids. CDR3 bases: TGTGCCAGCAGCTTGAGTCTAGCGGGGGCCTACGAGCAGTACTTC. Amino acid sequence: CASSLSLAGAYEQYF.

The rearrangement uses TRBV19 and TRBJ2-1; D is ambiguous. V gave up 10 bases and J gave up 6 bases, with 10 bases separating them. Per germline, CDR1 LNHDA and CDR2 SQIVND (reference sequence). The CDR3 contains 11 residues. The CDR3, as DNA: TGTGCCACCACTATGACCAATGAGCAGTTCTTC. Protein sequence: CATTMTNEQFF.

The V gene is TRBV27, the J gene TRBJ1-1; D might be TRBD1 (5 bases). V was cut by 5 bases and J by 4 bases, with 14 bases left in between. This CDR3 has 14 residues. Germline values: CDR1 MNHEY, CDR2 SMNVEV (reference sequence). This chain's CDR3 is CASSPLGGGTEAFF. CDR3 bases: TGTGCCAGCAGTCCCCTCGGGGGGGGCACTGAAGCTTTCTTT.

The chain carries TRBV18 and TRBJ2-5; D possibly corresponds to TRBD2 (5 bases). This CDR3 is 17 amino acids long. Germline CDR1 and CDR2: KGHSH and LQKENI. Deletions cut 0 bases from V and 4 bases from J, with 18 bases between. CDR3 region: CASSPPVGAGVSETQYF. In nucleotides, the CDR3 is TGTGCCAGCTCACCACCGGTGGGAGCAGGAGTATCAGAGACCCAGTACTTC.

The chain combines TRBV18 with TRBJ2-7, with D perhaps TRBD1 (6 bases). The CDR3 extends over 13 amino acids. V was pared by 7 bases and J by 0 bases, with 10 bases between. CDR1 is KGHSH and CDR2 is LQKENI in the germline V gene. The chain's CDR3 is CASWDTRSYEQYF. DNA of the CDR3: TGTGCCAGCTGGGACACCCGCTCCTACGAGCAGTACTTC.

The chain has TRBV2 and TRBJ2-3, with 15 bases aligning to TRBD2. Germline lookup yields CDR1 SNHLY and CDR2 FYNNEI. With V trimmed by 6 bases and J by 2 bases, 6 bases remained unmatched. This CDR3 contains 17 residues. CDR3 DNA sequence: TGTGCCAGCAGAGGGACTAGCGGGGGGTCATACACAGATACGCAGTATTTT. Translating it yields CASRGTSGGSYTDTQYF.

The CDR3 DNA reads TGTGCCAGCAGCGCGAAGGGGCTGGGTAGCACAGATACGCAGTATTTT. Amino acid sequence: CASSAKGLGSTDTQYF. The rearrangement uses TRBV9 and TRBJ2-3; D possibly corresponds to TRBD1 (5 bases). Trimming removed 3 bases at V and 0 bases at J, with 14 bases between. Germline loops: CDR1 SGDLS, CDR2 YYNGEE. The CDR3 contains 16 residues.

V gene TRBV30 combines with J gene TRBJ2-1; 9 bases align to TRBD2. The CDR3 is 15 residues long. V was clipped by 2 bases and J by 6 bases; unmatched bases: 8. CDR1 and CDR2 (germline): GTSNPN, SVGIG (reference sequence). The CDR3 bases are TGTGCCTGGAGTCTTTTAGCGGGAGAGGTCAATGAGCAGTTCTTC. Translation: CAWSLLAGEVNEQFF.

The genes are TRBV4-1 and TRBJ2-7; TRBD2 aligns across 9 bases. With V trimmed by 4 bases and J by 4 bases, 2 bases remained unmatched. CDR1 is MGHRA, CDR2 YSYEKL, per germline. The CDR3 is made up of 13 amino acids. As DNA, the CDR3 is TGCGCCAGCAGCCTGAGCGGGGGGTACGAGCAGTACTTC. This encodes CASSLSGGYEQYF.

The chain employs TRBV10-3 and TRBJ2-7, with D perhaps matching TRBD2 (6 bases). The CDR3 spans 14 residues. The V end was cut by 4 bases, the J end by 3 bases, with 13 bases between. CDR1 is ENHRY, CDR2 SYGVKD, per germline. The DNA for the CDR3 is TGTGCCATCAGTGCCGGGACTGACAACTACGAGCAGTACTTC. Amino acids: CAISAGTDNYEQYF.

This chain joins TRBV23-1 and TRBJ2-6, with D possibly TRBD2 on 6 matching bases. TRBV23-1 is designated an ORF whose function remains uncertain. Trimming removed 0 bases at V and 0 bases at J, with 9 bases between. This CDR3 spans 17 amino acids. The CDR3 DNA reads TGCGCCAGCAGTCAATCGGAGCGGGTCTCTGGGGCCAACGTCCTGACTTTC. Amino acids: CASSQSERVSGANVLTF.

This chain connects TRBV2 to TRBJ1-1, with 7 bases lining up with TRBD1. CDR1 and CDR2 (germline): SNHLY, FYNNEI. The CDR3 loop spans 14 amino acids. The V gene end was trimmed by 5 bases and the J gene end by 8 bases; junction bases not matched to a gene: 11. The CDR3 sequence is CASSRTGTDKEAFF. In nucleotides, the CDR3 is TGTGCCAGCAGTCGAACCGGGACAGATAAAGAAGCTTTCTTT.

The chain has TRBV5-1 and TRBJ2-5, with D tentatively TRBD2 (6 bases). CDR1 SGHRS and CDR2 YFSETQ come from the germline V gene. Trimming shortened V by 5 bases and J by 5 bases, and 16 bases separated the two germline ends. This CDR3 spans 14 amino acids. The CDR3 here is CASSRGGSGETQYF. The CDR3 region has the DNA TGCGCCAGCAGTCGTGGAGGGTCAGGGGAGACCCAGTACTTC.

The chain couples TRBV10-2 to TRBJ2-3; 9 bases fit TRBD2. V dropped 4 bases and J dropped 2; count of bases not matched to a gene: 4. From germline, CDR1 is WSHSY and CDR2 SAAADI. The CDR3 consists of 15 residues. The DNA for the CDR3 is TGCGCCAGCAGTGCCCTAGCGGGGACCACAGATACGCAGTATTTT. It specifies CASSALAGTTDTQYF.

This chain connects TRBV7-9 to TRBJ1-1; D is ambiguous. Germline CDR1 reads SEHNR; CDR2 reads FQNEAQ (reference sequence). Trimming took 5 bases from V and 4 from J, leaving 11 bases between them. The CDR3 length is 13 residues. CDR3 coding DNA: TGTGCCAGCAGCGTTACGGCAGGCACTGAAGCTTTCTTT. It specifies CASSVTAGTEAFF.